This is a list of T cell receptor beta chains from one sample in a study of OX40 agonist ivuxolimab in advanced cancers. Here immunoSEQ multiplex PCR was the method, and the copy in TCRdb shows in-frame clones only, minus some. The data show roughly 92,000 clones, with around 90% seen just once and 8.7% held by the top ten. Specimen: CD4+ or CD8+ T cells sorted from blood, collected in a trial of the OX40 agonist ivuxolimab. The receptors were gathered from an adult with an advanced solid tumor such as melanoma, head and neck, liver or kidney cancer. The CDR3 runs from the conserved cysteine through the conserved F or W. The D gene is left open where the match is weak. Part of the rows lack a size; the others show once, few, many or a class for expanded clones.

cdr3_nt	cdr3_aa	cdr3_length	v_call	j_call	clone_size	d_call
TGCGCCAGCAGCTTGGCAGGGATGAACACTGAAGCTTTCTTT	CASSLAGMNTEAFF	14	TRBV5-1	TRBJ1-1	.	.
TGTGCCAGCAGCGTAGAGGGAGTCAATGAGCAGTTCTTC	CASSVEGVNEQFF	13	TRBV9	TRBJ2-1	once	.
TGTGCCAGCAGCTCTGGCCAGGAGCCTTCACCCCTCCACTTT	CASSSGQEPSPLHF	14	TRBV9	TRBJ1-6	.	.
TGCGCCAGCAGCGGGACCACAGGGGGCTCAGGGGAGACCCAGTACTTC	CASSGTTGGSGETQYF	16	TRBV5-1	TRBJ2-5	.	TRBD1
TGTGCCAGCAGCACGGGACAGTTCACTGAAGCTTTCTTT	CASSTGQFTEAFF	13	TRBV11-1	TRBJ1-1	.	TRBD1
TGTGCCAGCAGCGACGACAGGGGGCGCGCCGGGGAGCTGTTTTTT	CASSDDRGRAGELFF	15	TRBV5-5	TRBJ2-2	.	TRBD1
TGTGCCAGTAGTCCGGACGGAGCTAACTATGGCTACACCTTC	CASSPDGANYGYTF	14	TRBV19	TRBJ1-2	.	.
TGTGCCAGCAGTTACCTTGGAGGGGGCCCCGGCGAGCAGTACTTC	CASSYLGGGPGEQYF	15	TRBV6-6	TRBJ2-7	.	.
TGTGCCAGCAGCAGGGGTGGGGCTTACGAGCAGTACTTC	CASSRGGAYEQYF	13	TRBV19	TRBJ2-7	.	.
TGTGCCAGCGGCGATGAGACCCAGTACTTC	CASGDETQYF	10	TRBV5-4	TRBJ2-5	.	.
TGTGCCAGCAGCGCTAGCGGCGATTCCAATGAGCAGTTCTTC	CASSASGDSNEQFF	14	TRBV9	TRBJ2-1	.	TRBD2
TGTGCCAGTAGTATGGTTGAGTTAACCTACGAGCAGTACTTC	CASSMVELTYEQYF	14	TRBV19	TRBJ2-7	.	.
TGTGCCTGGAGAAGATCGGGCACTGAAGCTTTCTTT	CAWRRSGTEAFF	12	TRBV30	TRBJ1-1	.	.
TGTGCCGGGGGGCTAGAGAGCAATCAGCCCCAGCATTTT	CAGGLESNQPQHF	13	TRBV6-1	TRBJ1-5	.	.
TGTGCCAGCTCACCCATGGGGACAGGGGGACGCACTAATGAAAAACTGTTTTTT	CASSPMGTGGRTNEKLFF	18	TRBV18	TRBJ1-4	.	TRBD1
TGTGCCAGCAGTGAAGTAGGACAGTCCAACGAGCAGTACTTC	CASSEVGQSNEQYF	14	TRBV6-1	TRBJ2-7	few	.
TGTGCTAGTGGTTTAACTGTGGGTGAGCAGTACTTC	CASGLTVGEQYF	12	TRBV12-5	TRBJ2-7	.	.
TGTGCCAGCAGCCAATACCTTCACCCCCTGGACGGTTTTGAAGCTTTCTTT	CASSQYLHPLDGFEAFF	17	TRBV5-6	TRBJ1-1	.	.